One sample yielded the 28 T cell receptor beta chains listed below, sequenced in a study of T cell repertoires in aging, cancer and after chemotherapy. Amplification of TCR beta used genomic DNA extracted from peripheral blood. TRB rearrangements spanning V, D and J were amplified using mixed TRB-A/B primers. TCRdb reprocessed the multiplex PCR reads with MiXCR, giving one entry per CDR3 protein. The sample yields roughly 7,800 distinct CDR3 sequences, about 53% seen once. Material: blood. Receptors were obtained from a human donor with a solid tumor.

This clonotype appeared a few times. The CDR3 coding sequence is TGCAGTGCTAGAGTGGGGCAGCACTACGAGCAGTACTTC. Translated: CSARVGQHYEQYF. The chain couples TRBV20-1 to TRBJ2-7; weak D call: TRBD1 (5 bases). The CDR3 consists of 13 residues. Germline CDR1 reads DFQATT; CDR2 reads SNEGSKA (reference sequence). Trimming stripped 1 base from V and 3 bases from J, with 10 bases between.

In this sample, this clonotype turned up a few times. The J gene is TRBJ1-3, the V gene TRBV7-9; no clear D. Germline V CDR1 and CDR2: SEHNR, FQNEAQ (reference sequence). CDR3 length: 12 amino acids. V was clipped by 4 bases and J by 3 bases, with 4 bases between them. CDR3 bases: TGTGCCAGCAGCTCCATTGGAAACACCATATATTTT. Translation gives CASSSIGNTIYF.

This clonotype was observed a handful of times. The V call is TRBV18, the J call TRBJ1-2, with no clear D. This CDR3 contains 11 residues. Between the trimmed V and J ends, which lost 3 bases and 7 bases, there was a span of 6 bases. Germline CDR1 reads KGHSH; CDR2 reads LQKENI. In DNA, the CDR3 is TGTGCCAGCTCACCGTCGTCTGGCTACACCTTC. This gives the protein CASSPSSGYTF.

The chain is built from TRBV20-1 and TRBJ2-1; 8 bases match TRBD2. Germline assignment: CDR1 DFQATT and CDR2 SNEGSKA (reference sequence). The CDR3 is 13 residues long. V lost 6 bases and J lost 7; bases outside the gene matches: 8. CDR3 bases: TGCAGTGCCACCGATAGACTAGCGAATGAGCAGTTCTTC. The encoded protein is CSATDRLANEQFF.

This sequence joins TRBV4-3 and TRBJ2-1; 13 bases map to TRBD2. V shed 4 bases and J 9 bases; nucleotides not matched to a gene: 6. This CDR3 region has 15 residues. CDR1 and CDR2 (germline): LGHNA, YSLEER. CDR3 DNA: TGCGCCAGCAGCCCACTAGCGGGAGGGCCGAGTGAGCAGTTCTTC. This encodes CASSPLAGGPSEQFF.

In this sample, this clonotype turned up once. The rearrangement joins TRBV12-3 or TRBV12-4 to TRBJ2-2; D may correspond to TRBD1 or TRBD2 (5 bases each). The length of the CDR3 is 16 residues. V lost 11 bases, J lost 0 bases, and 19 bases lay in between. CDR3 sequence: CAVTAGAFTNTGELFF. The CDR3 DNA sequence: TGTGCCGTAACGGCCGGGGCCTTTACGAACACCGGGGAGCTGTTTTTT.

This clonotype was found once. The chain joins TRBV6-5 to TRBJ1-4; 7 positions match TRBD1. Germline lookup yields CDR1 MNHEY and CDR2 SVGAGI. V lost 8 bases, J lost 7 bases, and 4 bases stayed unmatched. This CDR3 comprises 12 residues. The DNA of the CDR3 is TGTGCCAGCCGCACAGGGGCTGAAAAACTGTTTTTT. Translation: CASRTGAEKLFF.

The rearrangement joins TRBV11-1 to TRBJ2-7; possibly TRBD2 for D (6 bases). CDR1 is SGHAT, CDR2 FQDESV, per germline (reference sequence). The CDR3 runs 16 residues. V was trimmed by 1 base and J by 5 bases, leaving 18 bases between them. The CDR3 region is CASSLDSGTPGHEQYF. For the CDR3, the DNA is TGTGCCAGCAGCTTAGACTCCGGGACTCCTGGCCACGAGCAGTACTTC. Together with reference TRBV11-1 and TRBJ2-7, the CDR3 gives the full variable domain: EAEVAQSPRYKITEKSQAVAFWCDPISGHATLYWYRQILGQGPELLVQFQDESVVDDSQLPKDRFSAERLKGVDSTLKIQPAELGDSAMYLCASSLDSGTPGHEQYFGPGTRLTVT.

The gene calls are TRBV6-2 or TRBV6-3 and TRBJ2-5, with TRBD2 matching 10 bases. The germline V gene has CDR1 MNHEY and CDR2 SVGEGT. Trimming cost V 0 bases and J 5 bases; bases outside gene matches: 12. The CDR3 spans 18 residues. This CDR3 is CASSYSRDSGRMGETQYF. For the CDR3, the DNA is TGTGCCAGCAGTTACTCGAGAGATAGCGGGAGGATGGGGGAGACCCAGTACTTC.

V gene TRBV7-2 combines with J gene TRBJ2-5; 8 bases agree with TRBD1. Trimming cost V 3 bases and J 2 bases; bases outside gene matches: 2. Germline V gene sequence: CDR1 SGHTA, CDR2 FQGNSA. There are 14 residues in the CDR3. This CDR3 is CASSFRTGQETQYF. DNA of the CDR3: TGTGCCAGCAGCTTTAGGACAGGGCAAGAGACCCAGTACTTC.

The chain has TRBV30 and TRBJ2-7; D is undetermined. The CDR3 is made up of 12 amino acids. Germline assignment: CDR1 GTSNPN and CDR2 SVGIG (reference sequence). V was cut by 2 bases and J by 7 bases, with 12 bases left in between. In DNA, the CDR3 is TGTGCCTGGAGTCCCCTGGTGGGAGAGCAGTACTTC. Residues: CAWSPLVGEQYF.

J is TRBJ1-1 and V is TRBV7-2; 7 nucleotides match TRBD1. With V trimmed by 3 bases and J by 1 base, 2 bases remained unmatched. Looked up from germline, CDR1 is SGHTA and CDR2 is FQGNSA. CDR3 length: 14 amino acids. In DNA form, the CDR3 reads TGTGCCAGCAGCTTTGACAGGGCGAACACTGAAGCTTTCTTT. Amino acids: CASSFDRANTEAFF.

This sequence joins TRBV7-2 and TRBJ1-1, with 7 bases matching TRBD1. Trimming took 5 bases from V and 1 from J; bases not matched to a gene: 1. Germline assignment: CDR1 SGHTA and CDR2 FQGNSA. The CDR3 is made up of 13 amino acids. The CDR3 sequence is CASSGQENTEAFF. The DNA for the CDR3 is TGTGCCAGCAGCGGACAGGAGAACACTGAAGCTTTCTTT.

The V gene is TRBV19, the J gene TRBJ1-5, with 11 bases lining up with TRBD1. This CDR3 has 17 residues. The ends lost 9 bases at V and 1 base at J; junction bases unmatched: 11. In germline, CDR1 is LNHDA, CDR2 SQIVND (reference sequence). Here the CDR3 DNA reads TGTGCCAGCCGGGACAGGGGGGAGTTAGGAAGCAATCAGCCCCAGCATTTT. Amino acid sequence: CASRDRGELGSNQPQHF.

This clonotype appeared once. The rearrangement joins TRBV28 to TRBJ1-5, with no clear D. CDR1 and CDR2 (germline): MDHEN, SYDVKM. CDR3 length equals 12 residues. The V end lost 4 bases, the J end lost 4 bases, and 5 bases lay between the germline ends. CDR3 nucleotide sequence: TGTGCCAGCAGTTCTCGTAATCAGCCCCAGCATTTT. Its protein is CASSSRNQPQHF.

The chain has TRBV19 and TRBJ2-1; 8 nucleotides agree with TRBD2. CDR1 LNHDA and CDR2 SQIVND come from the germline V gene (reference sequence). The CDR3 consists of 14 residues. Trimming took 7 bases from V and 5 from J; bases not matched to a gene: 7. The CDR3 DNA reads TGTGCCAGTACTACTAGCGGAGCTCACAATGAGCAGTTCTTC. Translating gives CASTTSGAHNEQFF.

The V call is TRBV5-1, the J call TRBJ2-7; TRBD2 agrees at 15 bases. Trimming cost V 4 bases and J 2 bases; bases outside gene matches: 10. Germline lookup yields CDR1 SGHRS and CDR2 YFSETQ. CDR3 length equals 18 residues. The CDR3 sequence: CASSDGTSGRTKPYEQYF. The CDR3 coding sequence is TGCGCCAGCAGCGACGGGACTAGCGGGAGGACGAAGCCCTACGAGCAGTACTTC. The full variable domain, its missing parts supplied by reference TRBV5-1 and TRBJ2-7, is KAGVTQTPRYLIKTRGQQVTLSCSPISGHRSVSWYQQTPGQGLQFLFEYFSETQRNKGNFPGRFSGRQFSNSRSEMNVSTLELGDSALYLCASSDGTSGRTKPYEQYFGPGTRLTVT.

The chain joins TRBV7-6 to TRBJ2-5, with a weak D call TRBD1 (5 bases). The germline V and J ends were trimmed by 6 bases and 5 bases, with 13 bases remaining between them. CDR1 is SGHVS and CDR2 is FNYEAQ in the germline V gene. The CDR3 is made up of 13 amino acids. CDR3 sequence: CASSLMDTETQYF. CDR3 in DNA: TGTGCCAGCAGTCTTATGGACACTGAGACCCAGTACTTC.

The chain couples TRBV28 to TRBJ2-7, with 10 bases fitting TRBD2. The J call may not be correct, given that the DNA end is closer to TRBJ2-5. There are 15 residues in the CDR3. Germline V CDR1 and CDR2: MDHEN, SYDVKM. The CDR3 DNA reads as TGTGCCAGCAGTCCCAGCGGGAGGGCCGTGGAGACCCAGTACTTC. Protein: CASSPSGRAVETQYF.

The CDR3 DNA reads TGTGCCAGCAGCTTCCGACTAGCGGCCACCTACGAGCAGTACTTC. As protein: CASSFRLAATYEQYF. The J gene is TRBJ2-7, the V gene TRBV7-9, with 9 bases aligning to TRBD2. V shed 3 bases, J shed 2 bases, and the junction held 5 bases outside the gene matches. The CDR3 loop spans 15 amino acids. Germline CDR1 reads SEHNR; CDR2 reads FQNEAQ (reference sequence).

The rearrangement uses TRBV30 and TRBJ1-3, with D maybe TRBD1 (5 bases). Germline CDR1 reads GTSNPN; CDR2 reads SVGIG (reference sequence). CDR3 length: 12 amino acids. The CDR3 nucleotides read TGTGCAGGGGATCTCTCTGGAAACACCATATATTTT. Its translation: CAGDLSGNTIYF.

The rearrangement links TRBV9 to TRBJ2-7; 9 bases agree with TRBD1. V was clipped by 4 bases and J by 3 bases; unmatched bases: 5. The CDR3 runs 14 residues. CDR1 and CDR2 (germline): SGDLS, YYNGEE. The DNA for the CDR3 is TGTGCCAGCAGCCCCGGGACAGGGTTCTACGAGCAGTACTTC. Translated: CASSPGTGFYEQYF.

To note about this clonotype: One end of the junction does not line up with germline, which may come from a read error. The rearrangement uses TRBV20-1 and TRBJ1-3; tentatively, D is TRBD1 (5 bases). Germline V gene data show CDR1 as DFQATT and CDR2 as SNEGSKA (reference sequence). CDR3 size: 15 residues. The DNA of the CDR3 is TGCAGTGCTAAGACCAATACAGGTCCGGGAAACACCACATATTTT. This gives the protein CSAKTNTGPGNTTYF.

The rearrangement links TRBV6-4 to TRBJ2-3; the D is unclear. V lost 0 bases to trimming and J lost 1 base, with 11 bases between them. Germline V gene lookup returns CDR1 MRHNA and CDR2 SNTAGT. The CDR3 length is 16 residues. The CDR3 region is CASSDSSGGGTDTQYF. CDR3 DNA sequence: TGTGCCAGCAGTGACTCGTCGGGTGGGGGCACAGATACGCAGTATTTT.

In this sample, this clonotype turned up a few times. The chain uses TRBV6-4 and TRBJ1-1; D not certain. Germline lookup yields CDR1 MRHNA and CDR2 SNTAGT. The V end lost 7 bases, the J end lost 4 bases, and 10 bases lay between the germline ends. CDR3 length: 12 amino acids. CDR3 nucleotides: TGTGCCAGCACTCCGGTTGGCACTGAAGCTTTCTTT. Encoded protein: CASTPVGTEAFF.

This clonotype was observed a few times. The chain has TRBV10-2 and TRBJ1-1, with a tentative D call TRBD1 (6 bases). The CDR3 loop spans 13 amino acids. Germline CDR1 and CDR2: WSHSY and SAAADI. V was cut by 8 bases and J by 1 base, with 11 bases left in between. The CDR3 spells CASGRGGNTEAFF. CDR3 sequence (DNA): TGCGCCAGCGGGAGAGGGGGGAACACTGAAGCTTTCTTT.

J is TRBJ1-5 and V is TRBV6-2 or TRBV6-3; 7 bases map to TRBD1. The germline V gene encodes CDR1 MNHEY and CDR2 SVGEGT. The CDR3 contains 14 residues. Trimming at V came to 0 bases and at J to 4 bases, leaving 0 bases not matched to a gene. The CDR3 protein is CASSYSGQNQPQHF. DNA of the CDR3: TGTGCCAGCAGTTACTCGGGACAGAATCAGCCCCAGCATTTT.

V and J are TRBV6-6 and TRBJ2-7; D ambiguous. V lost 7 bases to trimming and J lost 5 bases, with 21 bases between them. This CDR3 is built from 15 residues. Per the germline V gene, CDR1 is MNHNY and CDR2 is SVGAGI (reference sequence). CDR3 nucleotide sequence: TGTGCCAGCACCCAAGCCAGGCGCCTTTCCCACGAGCAGTACTTC. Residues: CASTQARRLSHEQYF.